This T cell receptor (beta chain) came from a study of technical replicates of blood from a handful of donors. The data were produced by immunoSEQ multiplex PCR, yet TCRdb's version contains in-frame clones alone and is incomplete. The sample holds approximately 82,000 clones; approximately 91% are singletons and the top ten take around 0.37%. V was cut by 3 bases and J by 0 bases, with 12 bases left in between. Germline CDR1 and CDR2: SGHAT and FQDESV (reference sequence). The CDR3 runs to 15 residues. This chain joins TRBV11-1 and TRBJ2-7; maybe TRBD2 (6 bases). This TCR derives from a human donor in good health. Some clones in this sample may be carry-over from other donors' samples. The sequencing input was T cells isolated from PBMCs. In DNA, the CDR3 is TGTGCCAGCAGCTTTAGTAGCGGTAGCTCCTACGAGCAGTACTTC. Translation gives CASSFSSGSSYEQYF.